This TCR beta chain was profiled in a study of Ad26.COV2.S vaccination and SARS-CoV-2 variants. Background on the study: Doses of Ad26.COV2.S were injected into muscle once or twice, 56 days apart. Findings and limits, study-wide: Overall T cell responses may have been underestimated by the analyses of TCR breadth and depth.

Clones were sequenced by immunoSEQ multiplex PCR, and TCRdb holds only the in-frame ones, with some missing. In the table there are 350,000 to 400,000 clones, roughly nine tenths of which are singletons. Germline V CDR1 and CDR2: LGHDT, YNNKEL (reference sequence). The CDR3 is 14 amino acids. V trimming: 2 bases; J trimming: 2 bases; junction bases outside the gene matches: 0. In its sample, this clone was seen once. Its antigen is as yet unknown. Treatment described: roughly 20 received Ad26.COV2.S at low or high dose, single or two shots; 5 received placebo; per-sample allocation not given. Samples came from day 63 after the first vaccine or placebo injection.

The receptor was derived from a person between 18 and 65 years old who received the Ad26.COV2.S COVID-19 vaccine or a placebo. Sequencing used peripheral blood, obtained in a trial of Ad26.COV2.S vaccine versus placebo. The chain recombines TRBV3-1 (or the pseudogene TRBV3-2) with TRBJ1-5; 7 bases line up with TRBD1. DNA for the CDR3: TGTGCCAGCAGCCAACAGGGGGGCAATCAGCCCCAGCATTTT. As protein: CASSQQGGNQPQHF.